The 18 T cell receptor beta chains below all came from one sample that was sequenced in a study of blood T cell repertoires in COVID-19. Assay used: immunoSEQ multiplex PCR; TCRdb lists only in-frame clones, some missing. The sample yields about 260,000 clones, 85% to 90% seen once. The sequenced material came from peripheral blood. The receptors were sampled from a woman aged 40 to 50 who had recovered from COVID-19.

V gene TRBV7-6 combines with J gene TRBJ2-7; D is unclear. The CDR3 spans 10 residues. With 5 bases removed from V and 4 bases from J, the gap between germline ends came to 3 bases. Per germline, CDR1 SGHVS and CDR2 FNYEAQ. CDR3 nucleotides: TGTGCCAGCAGCCTTTACGAGCAGTACTTC. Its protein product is CASSLYEQYF.

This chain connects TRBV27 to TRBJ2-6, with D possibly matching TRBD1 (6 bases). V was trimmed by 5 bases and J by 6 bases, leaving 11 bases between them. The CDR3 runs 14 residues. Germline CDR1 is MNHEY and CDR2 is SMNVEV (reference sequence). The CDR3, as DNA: TGTGCCAGCAGTCCTCGGACAGCGGCCAACGTCCTGACTTTC. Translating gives CASSPRTAANVLTF.

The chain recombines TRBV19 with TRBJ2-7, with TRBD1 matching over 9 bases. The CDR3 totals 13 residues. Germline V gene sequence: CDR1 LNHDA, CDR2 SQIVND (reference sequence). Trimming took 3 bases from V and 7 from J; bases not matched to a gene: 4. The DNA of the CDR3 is TGTGCCAGTAGTATGGGACAGGGCATTGAGCAGTACTTC. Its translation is CASSMGQGIEQYF.

CDR3 DNA: TGTGCCAGCAGCGTAGACACAGGGTCTAGTAAAGCTTTCTTT. Its translation: CASSVDTGSSKAFF. The chain is built from TRBV7-2 and TRBJ1-1; perhaps TRBD1 as D (6 bases). CDR1 is SGHTA, CDR2 FQGNSA, per germline. V was trimmed by 5 bases and J by 9 bases, leaving 19 bases between them. The CDR3 has 14 amino acids.

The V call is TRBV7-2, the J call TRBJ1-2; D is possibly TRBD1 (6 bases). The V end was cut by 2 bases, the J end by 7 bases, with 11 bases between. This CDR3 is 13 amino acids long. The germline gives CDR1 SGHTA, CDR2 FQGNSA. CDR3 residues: CASSLNREIGYTF. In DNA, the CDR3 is TGTGCCAGCAGCTTAAACAGGGAGATTGGCTACACCTTC.

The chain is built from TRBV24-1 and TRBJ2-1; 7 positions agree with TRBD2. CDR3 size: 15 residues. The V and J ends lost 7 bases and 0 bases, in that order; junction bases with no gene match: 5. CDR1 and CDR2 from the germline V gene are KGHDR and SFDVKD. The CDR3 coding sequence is TGTGCCACCAGGAGGGACTACCTCTCCTACAATGAGCAGTTCTTC. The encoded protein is CATRRDYLSYNEQFF.

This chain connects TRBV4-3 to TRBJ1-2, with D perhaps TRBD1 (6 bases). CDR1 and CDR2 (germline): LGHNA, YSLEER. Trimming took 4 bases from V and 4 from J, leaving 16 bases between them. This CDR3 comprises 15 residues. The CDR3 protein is CASSPVGGHGYGYTF. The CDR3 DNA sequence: TGCGCCAGCAGCCCCGTCGGGGGGCACGGCTATGGCTACACCTTC.

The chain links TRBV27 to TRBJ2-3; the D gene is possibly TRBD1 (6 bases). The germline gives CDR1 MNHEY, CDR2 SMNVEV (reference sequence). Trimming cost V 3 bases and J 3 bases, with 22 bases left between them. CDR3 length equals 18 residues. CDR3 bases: TGTGCCAGCAGTTTCCTCGATTCGGTCAGGGGAGCGACAGATACGCAGTATTTT. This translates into CASSFLDSVRGATDTQYF.

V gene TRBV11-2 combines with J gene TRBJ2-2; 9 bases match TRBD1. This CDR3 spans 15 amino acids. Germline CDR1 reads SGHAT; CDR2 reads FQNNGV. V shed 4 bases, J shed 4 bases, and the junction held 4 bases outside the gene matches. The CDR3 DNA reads TGTGCCAGCAGCTCCTACAGGGGGCTCACCGGGGAGCTGTTTTTT. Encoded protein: CASSSYRGLTGELFF. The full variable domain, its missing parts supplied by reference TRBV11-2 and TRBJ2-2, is EAGVAQSPRYKIIEKRQSVAFWCNPISGHATLYWYQQILGQGPKLLIQFQNNGVVDDSQLPKDRFSAERLKGVDSTLKIQPAKLEDSAVYLCASSSYRGLTGELFFGEGSRLTVL.

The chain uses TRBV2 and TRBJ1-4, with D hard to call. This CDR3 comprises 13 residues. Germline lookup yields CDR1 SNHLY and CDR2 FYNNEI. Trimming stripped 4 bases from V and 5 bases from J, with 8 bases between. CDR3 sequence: CASSASRNEKLFF. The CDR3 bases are TGTGCCAGCAGTGCCTCGCGCAATGAAAAACTGTTTTTT. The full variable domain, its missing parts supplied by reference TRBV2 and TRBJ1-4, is EPEVTQTPSHQVTQMGQEVILRCVPISNHLYFYWYRQILGQKVEFLVSFYNNEISEKSEIFDDQFSVERPDGSNFTLKIRSTKLEDSAMYFCASSASRNEKLFFGSGTQLSVL.

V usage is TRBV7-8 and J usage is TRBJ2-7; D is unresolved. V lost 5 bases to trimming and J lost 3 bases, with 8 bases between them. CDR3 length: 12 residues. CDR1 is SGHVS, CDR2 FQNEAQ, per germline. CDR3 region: CASSPTFYEQYF. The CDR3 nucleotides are TGTGCCAGCAGCCCCACATTCTACGAGCAGTACTTC.

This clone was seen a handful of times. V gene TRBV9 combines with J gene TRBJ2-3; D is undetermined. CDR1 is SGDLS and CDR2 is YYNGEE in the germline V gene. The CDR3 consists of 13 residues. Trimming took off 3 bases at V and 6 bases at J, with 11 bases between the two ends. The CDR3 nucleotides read TGTGCCAGCAGCGCCATAGTTTGGGATACGCAGTATTTT. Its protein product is CASSAIVWDTQYF.

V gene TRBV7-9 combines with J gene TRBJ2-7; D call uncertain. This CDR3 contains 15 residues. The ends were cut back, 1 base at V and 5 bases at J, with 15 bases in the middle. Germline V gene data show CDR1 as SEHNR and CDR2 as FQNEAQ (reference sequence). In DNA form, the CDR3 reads TGTGCCAGCAGCTTAGTCGCGTCGGTTGCCGACGAGCAGTACTTC. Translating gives CASSLVASVADEQYF.

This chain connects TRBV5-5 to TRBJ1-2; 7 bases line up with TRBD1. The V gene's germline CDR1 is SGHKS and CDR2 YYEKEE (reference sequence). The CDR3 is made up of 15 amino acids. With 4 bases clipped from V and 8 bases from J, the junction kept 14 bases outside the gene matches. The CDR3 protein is CASSPRGAGGKGYTF. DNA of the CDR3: TGTGCCAGCAGCCCCAGGGGGGCCGGGGGAAAGGGCTACACCTTC.

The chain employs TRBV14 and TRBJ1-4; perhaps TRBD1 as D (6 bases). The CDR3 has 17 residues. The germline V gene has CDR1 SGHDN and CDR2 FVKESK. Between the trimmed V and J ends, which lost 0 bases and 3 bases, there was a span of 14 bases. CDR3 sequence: CASSQDFRTASNEKLFF. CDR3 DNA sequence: TGTGCCAGCAGCCAAGATTTTAGGACAGCCTCTAATGAAAAACTGTTTTTT.

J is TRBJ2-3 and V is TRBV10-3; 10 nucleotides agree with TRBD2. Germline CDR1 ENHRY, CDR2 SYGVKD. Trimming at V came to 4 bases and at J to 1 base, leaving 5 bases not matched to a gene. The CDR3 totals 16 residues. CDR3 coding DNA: TGTGCCATCAGTGTTGCCAGCGGGGGGGGCACAGATACGCAGTATTTT. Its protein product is CAISVASGGGTDTQYF.

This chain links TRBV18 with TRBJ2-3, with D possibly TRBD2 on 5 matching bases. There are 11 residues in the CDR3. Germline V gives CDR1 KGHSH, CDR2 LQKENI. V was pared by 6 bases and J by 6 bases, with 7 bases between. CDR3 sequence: CASSRVDTQYF. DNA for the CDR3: TGTGCCAGCTCGAGGGTGGATACGCAGTATTTT.

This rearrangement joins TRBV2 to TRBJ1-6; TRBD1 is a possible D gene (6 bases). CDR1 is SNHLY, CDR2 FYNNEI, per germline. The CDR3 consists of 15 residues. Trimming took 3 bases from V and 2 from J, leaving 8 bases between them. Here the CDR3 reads CASSEGAAYNSPLHF. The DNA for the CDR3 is TGTGCCAGCAGTGAGGGGGCTGCCTATAATTCACCCCTCCACTTT.